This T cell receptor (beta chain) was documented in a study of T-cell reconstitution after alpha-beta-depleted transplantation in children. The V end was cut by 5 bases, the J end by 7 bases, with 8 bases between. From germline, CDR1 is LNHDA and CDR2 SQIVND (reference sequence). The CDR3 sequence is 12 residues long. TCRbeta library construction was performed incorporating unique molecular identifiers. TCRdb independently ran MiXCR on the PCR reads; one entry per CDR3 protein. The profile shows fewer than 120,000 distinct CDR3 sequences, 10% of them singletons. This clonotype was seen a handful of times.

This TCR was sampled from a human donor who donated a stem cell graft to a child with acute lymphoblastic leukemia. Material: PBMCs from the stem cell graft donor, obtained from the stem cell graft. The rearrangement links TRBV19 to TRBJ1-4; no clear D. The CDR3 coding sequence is TGTGCCAGTAGTCGAAACGCTGAAAAACTGTTTTTT. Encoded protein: CASSRNAEKLFF.